The rows below give T cell receptor beta chains drawn from one sample of a study of PD-1 blockade in mismatch repair-deficient tumors. Here immunoSEQ multiplex PCR was the method, and the copy in TCRdb shows in-frame clones only, minus some. Found here are some 130,000 clones, about nine tenths of them singletons; the top ten hold roughly 12%. The sample here was peripheral blood, taken roughly 67 weeks after starting pembrolizumab. These receptors were obtained from an adult with mismatch repair-deficient cancer. CDR3s include the opening cysteine and the closing phenylalanine or tryptophan. Each record gives: clone size, CDR3 length, J gene, D gene, V gene, CDR3 DNA, CDR3 protein. The D gene is left open where the match is weak. Size is omitted from some rows. Given values are once, few, many or a class for expanded clones.

clone_size: -; cdr3_length: 12; j_call: TRBJ2-7; d_call: -; v_call: TRBV5-6; cdr3_nt: TGTGCCAGCAGCTTGGCCAGTTACGAGCAGTACTTC; cdr3_aa: CASSLASYEQYF
clone_size: -; cdr3_length: 13; j_call: TRBJ2-7; d_call: -; v_call: TRBV11-2; cdr3_nt: TGTGCCAGCAGCTTAGGCCCTTTGGGGGAGCAGTACTTC; cdr3_aa: CASSLGPLGEQYF
clone_size: once; cdr3_length: 16; j_call: TRBJ1-4; d_call: -; v_call: TRBV5-1; cdr3_nt: TGCGCCAGCACTCGTTGGGGAGGGGATACCAATGAAAAACTGTTTTTT; cdr3_aa: CASTRWGGDTNEKLFF
clone_size: -; cdr3_length: 15; j_call: TRBJ2-2; d_call: TRBD1; v_call: TRBV5-4; cdr3_nt: TGTGCCAGCAGCTTGAGGGGGCGGGACACCGGGGAGCTGTTTTTT; cdr3_aa: CASSLRGRDTGELFF
clone_size: once; cdr3_length: 12; j_call: TRBJ2-1; d_call: TRBD2; v_call: TRBV4-1; cdr3_nt: TGCGCCAGCAGTGGGAGGGCCGACGAGCAGTTCTTC; cdr3_aa: CASSGRADEQFF
clone_size: -; cdr3_length: 15; j_call: TRBJ2-7; d_call: TRBD1; v_call: TRBV7-6; cdr3_nt: TGTGCCAGCGATGACGGGACAGGGGAGAGCTACGAGCAGTACTTC; cdr3_aa: CASDDGTGESYEQYF
clone_size: -; cdr3_length: 15; j_call: TRBJ2-1; d_call: TRBD2; v_call: TRBV7-9; cdr3_nt: TGTGCCAGCAGCTTAATTTCGGGGGGTGGCGATGAGCAGTTCTTC; cdr3_aa: CASSLISGGGDEQFF
clone_size: -; cdr3_length: 13; j_call: TRBJ2-7; d_call: -; v_call: TRBV4-2; cdr3_nt: TGTGCCAGCAGCCAAGGACAGGTTGACTCGCAGTACTTC; cdr3_aa: CASSQGQVDSQYF
clone_size: -; cdr3_length: 13; j_call: TRBJ2-1; d_call: -; v_call: TRBV27; cdr3_nt: TGTGCCAGCAGTTCCACTTGGTACAATGAGCAGTTCTTC; cdr3_aa: CASSSTWYNEQFF
clone_size: -; cdr3_length: 15; j_call: TRBJ1-3; d_call: TRBD1; v_call: TRBV5-7; cdr3_nt: TGTGCCAGCAGCTTGTCAGGGGGCCCTGGAAACACCATATATTTT; cdr3_aa: CASSLSGGPGNTIYF
clone_size: -; cdr3_length: 12; j_call: TRBJ1-5; d_call: -; v_call: TRBV30; cdr3_nt: TGTGCCTGGAGTTTCGGGAATCAGCCCCAGCATTTT; cdr3_aa: CAWSFGNQPQHF
clone_size: -; cdr3_length: 15; j_call: TRBJ2-7; d_call: -; v_call: TRBV6-5; cdr3_nt: TGTGCCAGCAGTTACTCGGGCGCGGGTATCTACGAGCAGTACTTC; cdr3_aa: CASSYSGAGIYEQYF
clone_size: -; cdr3_length: 15; j_call: TRBJ2-7; d_call: -; v_call: TRBV5-1; cdr3_nt: TGCGCCAGCAGCCCGCAGGGAGGTTCGCTCTACGAGCAGTACTTC; cdr3_aa: CASSPQGGSLYEQYF
clone_size: once; cdr3_length: 15; j_call: TRBJ2-1; d_call: TRBD2; v_call: TRBV30; cdr3_nt: TGTGCCTGGAGTGTACTAGCGGGAGGGTACAATGAGCAGTTCTTC; cdr3_aa: CAWSVLAGGYNEQFF
clone_size: -; cdr3_length: 15; j_call: TRBJ2-7; d_call: -; v_call: TRBV5-1; cdr3_nt: TGCGCCAGCAGCTTTAAAGGGTCAGGGAGATCTGAGCAGTACTTC; cdr3_aa: CASSFKGSGRSEQYF
clone_size: -; cdr3_length: 12; j_call: TRBJ1-5; d_call: -; v_call: TRBV10-3; cdr3_nt: TGTGCCATCAGTGAGGTGGATCAGCCCCAGCATTTT; cdr3_aa: CAISEVDQPQHF
clone_size: -; cdr3_length: 16; j_call: TRBJ2-6; d_call: -; v_call: TRBV6-1; cdr3_nt: TGTGCCAGCAGTGGACAACAGGGAGATGGGGCCAACGTCCTGACTTTC; cdr3_aa: CASSGQQGDGANVLTF
clone_size: -; cdr3_length: 14; j_call: TRBJ2-7; d_call: TRBD2; v_call: TRBV5-6; cdr3_nt: TGTGCCAGCAGCTCAGGACTAGCGGGAGGCGAGCAGTACTTC; cdr3_aa: CASSSGLAGGEQYF
clone_size: -; cdr3_length: 14; j_call: TRBJ2-7; d_call: TRBD1; v_call: TRBV7-8; cdr3_nt: TGTGCCAGCACCTCCAGGGGGTTAATCTACGAGCAGTACTTC; cdr3_aa: CASTSRGLIYEQYF
clone_size: -; cdr3_length: 15; j_call: TRBJ2-1; d_call: TRBD2; v_call: TRBV7-9; cdr3_nt: TGTGCCAGCAGCTTGGCGGTAGCGGGAGGGGGTGAGCAGTTCTTC; cdr3_aa: CASSLAVAGGGEQFF
clone_size: -; cdr3_length: 17; j_call: TRBJ1-5; d_call: -; v_call: TRBV19; cdr3_nt: TGTGCCAGTAGTATATCTAGCGATAAACCGATTAATCAGCCCCAGCATTTT; cdr3_aa: CASSISSDKPINQPQHF
clone_size: once; cdr3_length: 14; j_call: TRBJ2-1; d_call: -; v_call: TRBV27; cdr3_nt: TGTGCCAGCAGCCCCCCAGCACTCCACAATGAGCAGTTCTTC; cdr3_aa: CASSPPALHNEQFF
clone_size: few; cdr3_length: 11; j_call: TRBJ2-7; d_call: TRBD1; v_call: TRBV10-3; cdr3_nt: TGTGCCAGCCGGACAGGGAACGAGCAGTACTTC; cdr3_aa: CASRTGNEQYF
clone_size: -; cdr3_length: 16; j_call: TRBJ1-4; d_call: -; v_call: TRBV7-9; cdr3_nt: TGTGCCAGCAGCTTAGCGCTTGGTAGGCGGCATGAAAAACTGTTTTTT; cdr3_aa: CASSLALGRRHEKLFF
clone_size: -; cdr3_length: 14; j_call: TRBJ2-1; d_call: TRBD2; v_call: TRBV2; cdr3_nt: TGTGCCAGCAGTGATGAGGGACTAGCGGGAGAGCAGTTCTTC; cdr3_aa: CASSDEGLAGEQFF
clone_size: -; cdr3_length: 17; j_call: TRBJ1-2; d_call: -; v_call: TRBV9; cdr3_nt: TGTGCCAGCAGCGGACCGGGCCCTAAACTTGGAAACTATGGCTACACCTTC; cdr3_aa: CASSGPGPKLGNYGYTF
clone_size: -; cdr3_length: 11; j_call: TRBJ2-7; d_call: -; v_call: TRBV30; cdr3_nt: TGTGCCTGGAGGACAGAATACGAGCAGTACTTC; cdr3_aa: CAWRTEYEQYF
clone_size: once; cdr3_length: 13; j_call: TRBJ1-4; d_call: -; v_call: TRBV28; cdr3_nt: TGTGCCAGCAGTTCCCCCACTAATGAAAAACTGTTTTTT; cdr3_aa: CASSSPTNEKLFF
clone_size: -; cdr3_length: 14; j_call: TRBJ1-1; d_call: -; v_call: TRBV4-1; cdr3_nt: TGCGCCAGCCGAGGCCAAGGGGGTTTCACTGAAGCTTTCTTT; cdr3_aa: CASRGQGGFTEAFF
clone_size: -; cdr3_length: 18; j_call: TRBJ1-1; d_call: -; v_call: TRBV7-9; cdr3_nt: TGTGCCAGCAGTTCACCTTCCGGGGCCACAGATCAAAACACTGAAGCTTTCTTT; cdr3_aa: CASSSPSGATDQNTEAFF
clone_size: -; cdr3_length: 14; j_call: TRBJ2-3; d_call: -; v_call: TRBV9; cdr3_nt: TGTGCCAGCAGCGTACAGGGTAACACAGATACGCAGTATTTT; cdr3_aa: CASSVQGNTDTQYF
clone_size: few; cdr3_length: 13; j_call: TRBJ2-7; d_call: -; v_call: TRBV11-3; cdr3_nt: TGTGCCAGCAGCTGGGATAAAGGCTACGAGCAGTACTTC; cdr3_aa: CASSWDKGYEQYF
clone_size: once; cdr3_length: 17; j_call: TRBJ2-5; d_call: TRBD1; v_call: TRBV19; cdr3_nt: TGTGCCAGTAGTTTCCGGGACAGGGTGATTTCAGGAGAGACCCAGTACTTC; cdr3_aa: CASSFRDRVISGETQYF
clone_size: -; cdr3_length: 13; j_call: TRBJ2-5; d_call: -; v_call: TRBV5-4; cdr3_nt: TGTGCCAGCAGCTGGGGAGGCCAAGAGACCCAGTACTTC; cdr3_aa: CASSWGGQETQYF
clone_size: -; cdr3_length: 15; j_call: TRBJ1-2; d_call: TRBD1; v_call: TRBV7-9; cdr3_nt: TGTGCCAGCAGCATGGAAGGGACAGGTTTCTTGGGCTACACCTTC; cdr3_aa: CASSMEGTGFLGYTF
clone_size: -; cdr3_length: 12; j_call: TRBJ1-5; d_call: -; v_call: TRBV27; cdr3_nt: TGTGCCAGCAGTAATGGCAATCAGCCCCAGCATTTT; cdr3_aa: CASSNGNQPQHF
clone_size: -; cdr3_length: 13; j_call: TRBJ1-2; d_call: -; v_call: TRBV19; cdr3_nt: TGTGCCAGTAGTATTAGCCGGGGAAGTGGCTACACCTTC; cdr3_aa: CASSISRGSGYTF
clone_size: few; cdr3_length: 12; j_call: TRBJ2-7; d_call: -; v_call: TRBV30; cdr3_nt: TGTGCCTGGGGCCAGGGGACCTACGAGCAGTACTTC; cdr3_aa: CAWGQGTYEQYF
clone_size: once; cdr3_length: 16; j_call: TRBJ2-1; d_call: TRBD2; v_call: TRBV13; cdr3_nt: TGTGCCAGCAGCTTTCAGACTAGCGGGTTAGACAATGAGCAGTTCTTC; cdr3_aa: CASSFQTSGLDNEQFF
clone_size: -; cdr3_length: 14; j_call: TRBJ2-2; d_call: -; v_call: TRBV4-1; cdr3_nt: TGCGCCAGCAGCTTCGGACCGCTAACCGGGGAGCTGTTTTTT; cdr3_aa: CASSFGPLTGELFF
clone_size: -; cdr3_length: 15; j_call: TRBJ1-2; d_call: -; v_call: TRBV11-2; cdr3_nt: TGTGCCAGCAGCTCCATAGCAGGGACCCTCTATGGCTACACCTTC; cdr3_aa: CASSSIAGTLYGYTF
clone_size: -; cdr3_length: 13; j_call: TRBJ2-7; d_call: -; v_call: TRBV5-1; cdr3_nt: TGCGCCAGCAGCTTGACGGGACTGGCCGAGCAGTACTTC; cdr3_aa: CASSLTGLAEQYF
clone_size: -; cdr3_length: 15; j_call: TRBJ1-1; d_call: -; v_call: TRBV27; cdr3_nt: TGTGCCAGCGGCGTAAAGGAGGGTCAGAACACTGAAGCTTTCTTT; cdr3_aa: CASGVKEGQNTEAFF
clone_size: -; cdr3_length: 15; j_call: TRBJ2-1; d_call: -; v_call: TRBV11-2; cdr3_nt: TGTGCCAGCAGCTTAGAGACGGGAGTATCCAATGAGCAGTTCTTC; cdr3_aa: CASSLETGVSNEQFF
clone_size: few; cdr3_length: 12; j_call: TRBJ2-7; d_call: -; v_call: TRBV7-9; cdr3_nt: TGTGCCAGCAGCTTAGGTACGGGGGAGCAGTACTTC; cdr3_aa: CASSLGTGEQYF
clone_size: few; cdr3_length: 16; j_call: TRBJ2-3; d_call: -; v_call: TRBV6-6; cdr3_nt: TGTGCCAGCAGTGCGAGGGGGTCCAGCGGTTCTCAAACGCAGTATTTT; cdr3_aa: CASSARGSSGSQTQYF
clone_size: -; cdr3_length: 15; j_call: TRBJ2-5; d_call: -; v_call: TRBV5-6; cdr3_nt: TGTGCCAGCAGCTTGGCCGGAGCAGGCCAAGAGACCCAGTACTTC; cdr3_aa: CASSLAGAGQETQYF
clone_size: many; cdr3_length: 15; j_call: TRBJ1-5; d_call: -; v_call: TRBV19; cdr3_nt: TGTGCCAGTAGTATCCCCGCCAGGGAGCATCAGCCCCAGCATTTT; cdr3_aa: CASSIPAREHQPQHF
clone_size: -; cdr3_length: 16; j_call: TRBJ2-2; d_call: TRBD2; v_call: TRBV15; cdr3_nt: TGTGCCACCAGCAGAGAGCGGGACTACTACACCGGGGAGCTGTTTTTT; cdr3_aa: CATSRERDYYTGELFF
clone_size: -; cdr3_length: 13; j_call: TRBJ2-3; d_call: -; v_call: TRBV2; cdr3_nt: TGTGCCAGCAGTGAACGGGCCGGAGATACGCAGTATTTT; cdr3_aa: CASSERAGDTQYF